This T cell receptor (beta chain) was recovered during a study of CD8+CD57+ T cells in acquired aplastic anemia. The CDR3 is made up of 14 amino acids. Germline CDR1 SNHLY, CDR2 FYNNEI. Deletions cut 4 bases from V and 3 bases from J, with 11 bases between. Profiling that covered TCR beta VDJ and CDR3 relied on genomic DNA as its template. In TCRdb, the reads were re-called with MiXCR into one record per CDR3 protein. The data contain some 120,000 distinct CDR3 sequences, 48% of them singletons. This sequence was found in a human donor in good health, serving as a control. Sample: sorted CD4+, CD8+, or CD8+CD57+ T cells (not recorded which) from PBMCs. This rearrangement joins TRBV2 to TRBJ2-3; D may match TRBD1 or TRBD2 (6 bases each). This CDR3 reads CASSVGGGTDTQYF. In DNA, the CDR3 is TGTGCCAGCAGTGTGGGGGGCGGGACAGATACGCAGTATTTT.